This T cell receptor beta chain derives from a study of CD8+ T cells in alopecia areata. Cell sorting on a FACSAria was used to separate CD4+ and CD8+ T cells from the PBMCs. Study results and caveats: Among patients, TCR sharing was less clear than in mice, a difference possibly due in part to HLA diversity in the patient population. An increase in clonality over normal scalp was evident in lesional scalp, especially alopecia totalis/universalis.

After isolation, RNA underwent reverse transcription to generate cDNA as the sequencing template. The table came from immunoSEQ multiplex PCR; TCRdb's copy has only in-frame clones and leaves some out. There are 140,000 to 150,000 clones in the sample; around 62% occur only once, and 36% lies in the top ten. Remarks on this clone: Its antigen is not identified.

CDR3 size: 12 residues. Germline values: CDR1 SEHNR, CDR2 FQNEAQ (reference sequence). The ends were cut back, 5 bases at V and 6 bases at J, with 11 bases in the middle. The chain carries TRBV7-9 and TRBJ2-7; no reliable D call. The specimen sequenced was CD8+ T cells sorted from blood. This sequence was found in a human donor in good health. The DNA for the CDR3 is TGTGCCAGCAGCGGCCGCACGGGCGAGCAGTACTTC. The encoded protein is CASSGRTGEQYF.